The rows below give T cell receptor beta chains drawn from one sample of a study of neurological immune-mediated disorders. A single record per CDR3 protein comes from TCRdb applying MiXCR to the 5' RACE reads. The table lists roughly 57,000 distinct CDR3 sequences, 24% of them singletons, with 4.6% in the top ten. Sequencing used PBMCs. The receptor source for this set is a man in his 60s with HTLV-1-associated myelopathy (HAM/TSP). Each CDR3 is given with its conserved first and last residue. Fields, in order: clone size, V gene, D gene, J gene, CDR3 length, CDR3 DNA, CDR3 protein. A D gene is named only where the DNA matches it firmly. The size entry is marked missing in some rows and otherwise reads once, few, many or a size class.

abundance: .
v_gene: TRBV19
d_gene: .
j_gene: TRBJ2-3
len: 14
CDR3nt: TGTGCCAGTAGTATAGAGGACAGCACAGATACGCAGTATTTT
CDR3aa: CASSIEDSTDTQYF

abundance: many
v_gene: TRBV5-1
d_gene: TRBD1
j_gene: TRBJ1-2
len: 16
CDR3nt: TGCGCCAGCAGCTCGTCTACAGGGGTTGAAACGTATGGCTACACCTTC
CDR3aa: CASSSSTGVETYGYTF

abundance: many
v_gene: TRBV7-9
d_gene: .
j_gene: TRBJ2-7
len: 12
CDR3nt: TGTGCCAGCAGCTTAAGGGCCTACGAGCAGTACTTC
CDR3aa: CASSLRAYEQYF

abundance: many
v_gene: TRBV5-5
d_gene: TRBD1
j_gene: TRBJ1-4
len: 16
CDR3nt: TGTGCCAGCAGCAACGACAGGGAAGCAACTAATGAAAAACTGTTTTTT
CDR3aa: CASSNDREATNEKLFF

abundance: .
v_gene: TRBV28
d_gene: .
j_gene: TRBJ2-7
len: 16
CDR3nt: TGTGCCAGCAGCTCCACCGCGGTCCCCCCGGGATACGAGCAGTACTTC
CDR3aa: CASSSTAVPPGYEQYF

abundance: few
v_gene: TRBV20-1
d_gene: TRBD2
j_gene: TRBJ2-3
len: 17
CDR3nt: TGCAGTGCTAGGTCACTAGCGGGAGGGACTAGCACAGATACGCAGTATTTT
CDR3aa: CSARSLAGGTSTDTQYF

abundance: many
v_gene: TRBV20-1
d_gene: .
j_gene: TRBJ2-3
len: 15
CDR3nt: TGCAGTGCTAGACCCGGGAGAGGAGGGACAGATACGCAGTATTTT
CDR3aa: CSARPGRGGTDTQYF

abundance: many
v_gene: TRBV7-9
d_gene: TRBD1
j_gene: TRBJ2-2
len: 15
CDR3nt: TGTGCCAGCAAAACGGGACAGGGGAACACCGGGGAGCTGTTTTTT
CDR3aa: CASKTGQGNTGELFF

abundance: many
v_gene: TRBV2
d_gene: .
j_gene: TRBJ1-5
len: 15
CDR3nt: TGTGCCAGCAGTGAAAGGACAGCTAGCAATCAGCCCCAGCATTTT
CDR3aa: CASSERTASNQPQHF

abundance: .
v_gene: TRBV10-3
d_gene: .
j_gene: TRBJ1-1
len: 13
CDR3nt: TGTGCCATCAGTGGGGCCATGAACACTGAAGCTTTCTTT
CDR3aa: CAISGAMNTEAFF